The rows below give T cell receptor beta chains drawn from one sample of a study of cytomegalovirus exposure and HLA in healthy donors. Libraries were prepared by immunoSEQ multiplex PCR; TCRdb keeps only in-frame clonotypes and omits some of them. The data show 95,000 to 150,000 clones, 15% seen once. Input material: PBMCs. The receptor set was obtained from a woman aged 18-29 years in good health and CMV-seronegative. Both conserved end residues are part of each CDR3. A D gene is named only where the DNA matches it firmly. A clone size is listed for some rows: how often the clone was seen (once, few, many), or a class if it is expanded.

V	D	size	J	DNA	CDR3
TRBV30	-	-	TRBJ1-3	TGTGCCTGGAGTCGGGGGGGCATGAGGTACACCATATATTTT	CAWSRGGMRYTIYF
TRBV25-1	-	few	TRBJ2-3	TGTGCCAGCAGTCCCCCGGGAACCGGCACAGATACGCAGTATTTT	CASSPPGTGTDTQYF
TRBV2	-	few	TRBJ1-5	TGTGCCAGCAGTGAAACAGGGAACGCCAATCAGCCCCAGCATTTT	CASSETGNANQPQHF
TRBV6-4	-	-	TRBJ2-1	TGTGCCAGCAGTGAACGGATACAGTCCAATGAGCAGTTCTTC	CASSERIQSNEQFF
TRBV7-2	TRBD1	few	TRBJ1-1	TGTGCCAGCAGCCCGGGACAGGGGAACACTGAAGCTTTCTTT	CASSPGQGNTEAFF
TRBV9	-	-	TRBJ2-7	TGTGCCAGCAGCGCGACGGACAACAGTCCTTACGAGCAGTACTTC	CASSATDNSPYEQYF
TRBV7-2	-	-	TRBJ2-7	TGTGCCAGCAGCTTACCAGGGGTATACCCCTACGAGCAGTACTTC	CASSLPGVYPYEQYF
TRBV5-8	TRBD2	-	TRBJ2-2	TGTGCCAGCAGCATAAAGGGCGCTAGCGGGATCGGGGAGCTGTTTTTT	CASSIKGASGIGELFF
TRBV6-1	TRBD1	few	TRBJ2-1	TGTGCCAGCAGGGAGGTGGGGACAGGCTACAATGAGCAGTTCTTC	CASREVGTGYNEQFF
TRBV6-1	-	few	TRBJ2-1	TGTGCCAGCAGTGAATTACAGTCCTACTACAATGAGCAGTTCTTC	CASSELQSYYNEQFF
TRBV5-5	TRBD2	once	TRBJ2-3	TGTGCCAGCAGCCCCCGACTAGCGGGAGAAGATACGCAGTATTTT	CASSPRLAGEDTQYF
TRBV19	-	-	TRBJ1-2	TGTGCCAGTAGTATAGATCGTTCAGGGTTGATTAACTATGGCTACACCTTC	CASSIDRSGLINYGYTF
TRBV23-1	-	-	TRBJ1-3	TGCGCCAGCAGTCGAGTCAGGCCTACTGGAAACACCATATATTTT	CASSRVRPTGNTIYF
TRBV10-1	-	-	TRBJ1-4	TGCGCCAGCAGTGAGTCGTTATCAAGAGGGGAAAAACTGTTTTTT	CASSESLSRGEKLFF
TRBV5-1	TRBD1	-	TRBJ1-2	TGCGCCAGCAGCAGCCGACAGGGCTATGGCTACACCTTC	CASSSRQGYGYTF
TRBV30	-	-	TRBJ1-5	TGTGCCTGGAGTGTACAGGGCAGGGTGAGCAATCAGCCCCAGCATTTT	CAWSVQGRVSNQPQHF
TRBV4-1	TRBD2	few	TRBJ2-7	TGCGCCAGCAGCCAAGGGGTACTAGCGGGGGGGCCTTACTACGAGCAGTACTTC	CASSQGVLAGGPYYEQYF
TRBV27	-	few	TRBJ2-1	TGTGCCAGCAGTTTAGGTTTAGTCTTAACCTACAATGAGCAGTTCTTC	CASSLGLVLTYNEQFF
TRBV6-6	TRBD2	-	TRBJ2-7	TGTGCCAGCAGTCCCCGGGGAGGGAGTAAGAGGTACGAGCAGTACTTC	CASSPRGGSKRYEQYF
TRBV9	-	few	TRBJ2-1	TGTGCCAGCAGCGCACTTTCAAGGGGTAGGGATGAGCAGTTCTTC	CASSALSRGRDEQFF
TRBV9	TRBD2	-	TRBJ2-2	TGTGCCAGCAGCGTAATGAGCGGGGGGATAAACACCGGGGAGCTGTTTTTT	CASSVMSGGINTGELFF
TRBV7-3	TRBD2	-	TRBJ2-2	TGTGCCAGCAGCTTGGGGCTAGCGGGGGGGACCGGGGAGCTGTTTTTT	CASSLGLAGGTGELFF
TRBV11-2	TRBD2	-	TRBJ2-5	TGTGCCAGCAGCCCTAGCGGGGGGGCGGGAGAGACCCAGTACTTC	CASSPSGGAGETQYF
TRBV29-1	-	-	TRBJ1-2	TGCAGCGCCTTGTCCCAGGGGATGGCCCCTGTTGGTGGCTACACCTTC	CSALSQGMAPVGGYTF
TRBV5-5	-	few	TRBJ1-5	TGTGCCAGCAGCTTGGAGTTAGGGAGGGTAGGGAATCAGCCCCAGCATTTT	CASSLELGRVGNQPQHF
TRBV13	-	-	TRBJ2-7	TGTGCCAGCAGCTTTGGGCAGGCCAATAACGAGCAGTACTTC	CASSFGQANNEQYF
TRBV5-1	-	few	TRBJ1-1	TGCGCCAGCAGCGCCGCGACAGGGAACACTGAAGCTTTCTTT	CASSAATGNTEAFF
TRBV2	TRBD1	-	TRBJ1-5	TGTGCCAGCAGTGATAAGGGACAGCCCAATCAGCCCCAGCATTTT	CASSDKGQPNQPQHF
TRBV6-5	TRBD1	-	TRBJ1-1	TGTGCCAGCAGCCCCCACACAGGGGAGAACACTGAAGCTTTCTTT	CASSPHTGENTEAFF
TRBV21-1	-	-	TRBJ2-7	TGTGCCAGCGGGGCTGGGGCAGGGGCCCACTACGAGCAGTACTTC	CASGAGAGAHYEQYF
TRBV30	-	-	TRBJ1-1	TGTGCCTGGACCAGAGACAGGAACACTGAAGCTTTCTTT	CAWTRDRNTEAFF
TRBV4-3	TRBD2	-	TRBJ2-3	TGCGCCAGCAGCCAACAGACTAGCGGGGGGGGCACAGATACGCAGTATTTT	CASSQQTSGGGTDTQYF
TRBV5-1	-	-	TRBJ2-7	TGCGCCAGCAGCCGAGAGGGATACGAGCAGTACTTC	CASSREGYEQYF
TRBV7-2	TRBD2	-	TRBJ2-7	TGTGCCAGCAGCTTACAAGCGGGGGGGCTAGACTCCTACGAGCAGTACTTC	CASSLQAGGLDSYEQYF
TRBV5-4	TRBD2	few	TRBJ2-7	TGTGCCAGCAGCCGTGAGATAGCGGGGACCTACGAGCAGTACTTC	CASSREIAGTYEQYF
TRBV7-2	-	few	TRBJ1-2	TGTGCCAGCAGACGGGGGACGCCTCTGTTGGATGGCTACGCCTTC	CASRRGTPLLDGYAF
TRBV29-1	TRBD2	-	TRBJ2-1	TGCAGCGTTGAAGGTGTCCTAGCGGGAGGGGATGAGCAGTTCTTC	CSVEGVLAGGDEQFF
TRBV28	-	few	TRBJ1-4	TGTGCCAGCAGTGTGAGGGCTCAGGGGTATGAAAAACTGTTTTTT	CASSVRAQGYEKLFF
TRBV2	-	few	TRBJ1-1	TGTGCCAGCAGTGAAGAGTGGACATCGAACACTGAAGCTTTCTTT	CASSEEWTSNTEAFF
TRBV7-2	TRBD2	few	TRBJ2-5	TGTGCCAGCAGCTTAAGGAGCGGACTAGCCCCACAAGAGACCCAGTACTTC	CASSLRSGLAPQETQYF
TRBV7-8	TRBD1	-	TRBJ1-2	TGTGCCAGCAGATCCGGACAGGAGGACTATGGCTACACCTTC	CASRSGQEDYGYTF
TRBV21-1	-	-	TRBJ2-1	TGTGCCAGCAGCAAGTGGGCACTAGCGGCAAATGAGCAGTTCTTC	CASSKWALAANEQFF
TRBV29-1	-	-	TRBJ2-3	TGCAGCGTTGAGCGAGGGCCAGATACGCAGTATTTT	CSVERGPDTQYF
TRBV27	-	-	TRBJ2-2	TGTGCCAGCAGTTTCGCGAACACCGGGGAGCTGTTTTTT	CASSFANTGELFF
TRBV7-2	TRBD2	once	TRBJ2-3	TGTGCCAGCAGCTGGAGCGGGGGCACAGATACGCAGTATTTT	CASSWSGGTDTQYF
TRBV28	TRBD1	few	TRBJ2-7	TGTGCCAGCACCTTGGGACAGAGCTACGAGCAGTACTTC	CASTLGQSYEQYF
TRBV9	TRBD2	-	TRBJ2-3	TGTGCCAGCAGCGTAGGCCTAGCGGGAGCAGGTGATACGCAGTATTTT	CASSVGLAGAGDTQYF
TRBV30	-	-	TRBJ2-7	TGTGCCTGGAGTGTGTTGTGGGAGTCCCACGAGCAGTACTTC	CAWSVLWESHEQYF
TRBV4-1	TRBD1	-	TRBJ2-3	TGCGCCAGCAGCCAAGTGGGGGGCAGGGGGCACACAGATACGCAGTATTTT	CASSQVGGRGHTDTQYF
TRBV12-2	-	-	TRBJ1-4	TGTGCAAGTCGCTTAGACAGGGGGCTTGAAAAACTGTTTTTT	CASRLDRGLEKLFF
TRBV6-6	-	few	TRBJ1-1	TGTGCCAGCAGCCCCGGGGGGGGCACTGAAGCTTTCTTT	CASSPGGGTEAFF
TRBV6-1	-	-	TRBJ2-3	TGTGCCAGCAGGGGGCCGGGAGATCAGCAGTATTTT	CASRGPGDQQYF
TRBV2	-	few	TRBJ1-1	TGTGCCAGTAAAGCAGCAGGGAACACTGAAGCTTTCTTT	CASKAAGNTEAFF
TRBV6-6	TRBD1	few	TRBJ1-5	TGTGCCAGCAGTTACTCAACAGGGGGTAATCAGCCCCAGCATTTT	CASSYSTGGNQPQHF
TRBV7-3	TRBD1	-	TRBJ2-7	TGTGCCAGCAGCTTATACAGGGGTACCGAGCAGTACTTC	CASSLYRGTEQYF
TRBV4-2	-	-	TRBJ2-6	TGTGCCAGCAGCCCGGTAGCGAGCGGGGCCAACGTCCTGACTTTC	CASSPVASGANVLTF
TRBV10-3	-	-	TRBJ1-5	TGTGCCACCAGCGGGACAAATCAGCCCCAGCATTTT	CATSGTNQPQHF